These T cell receptor beta chains were read from a single sample in a study of human T cells and chemical hapten exposure. From the RACE reads, TCRdb called clonotypes with MiXCR, one entry per CDR3 protein. The sample records about 39,000 distinct CDR3 sequences, 12% being singletons. Specimen: whole blood, collected in connection with sensitization to the hapten diphenylcyclopropenone (DPC). The receptor set was obtained from a woman aged 40 to 50 with alopecia areata. Some clones in this sample may be carry-over from other donors' samples. The CDR3 runs from the conserved cysteine through the conserved F or W. Each record gives: J gene, V gene, clone size, CDR3 protein. Clone sizes are given selectively: once, few, many, or a class where the clone is expanded.

>TRBJ2-3|TRBV7-6|-
CASRGGADTQYF
>TRBJ1-1|TRBV10-3|many
CAISPGPFMNTEAFF
>TRBJ2-6|TRBV28|few
CASERVPGANVLTF
>TRBJ1-5|TRBV2|-
CASSPGQGVGNQPQHF
>TRBJ1-4|TRBV20-1|-
CSARRTEEKLFF
>TRBJ2-7|TRBV3-1|many
CASSPDSYEQYF
>TRBJ2-4|TRBV2|few
CASRLLAGAYIQYF
>TRBJ2-6|TRBV5-1|-
CASSLGQFGANVLTF
>TRBJ1-2|TRBV7-2|-
CASSSTGTGGYGYTF
>TRBJ2-7|TRBV5-1|many
CASSPGTSGYEQYF
>TRBJ1-6|TRBV9|many
CASSGGAGGASPLHF
>TRBJ1-1|TRBV10-3|-
CAISDREGTGAFF
>TRBJ2-1|TRBV9|few
CASSPTGGYNEQFF
>TRBJ2-7|TRBV20-1|few
CSARTPQEQYF
>TRBJ2-1|TRBV2|-
CASIRPALDNEQFF
>TRBJ2-7|TRBV14|few
CASSERTSYEQYF
>TRBJ1-1|TRBV12-3/TRBV12-4|-
CASKGNTEAFF
>TRBJ2-5|TRBV7-2|-
CASSTRGLEETQYF
>TRBJ2-5|TRBV28|-
CASSLGVAQYF
>TRBJ2-3|TRBV27|few
CASSLSIADTQYF
>TRBJ2-7|TRBV29-1|few
CSVVQGDYEQYF
>TRBJ2-1|TRBV10-3|few
CAIRGTSGGPLPPNEQFF
>TRBJ2-7|TRBV28|few
CASSWQGTYEQYF
>TRBJ1-1|TRBV28|-
CASLVGGAITEAFF
>TRBJ2-7|TRBV28|few
CASTLGPGGEQYF
>TRBJ2-5|TRBV27|many
CASSLYRGLETQYF
>TRBJ1-5|TRBV28|few
CASSGQGFGNQPQHF
>TRBJ1-4|TRBV28|-
CASHRADNEKLYF
>TRBJ1-1|TRBV6-2/TRBV6-3|-
CASSSRANTEAFF
>TRBJ1-2|TRBV2|many
CAEGGNGGYTF